A single T cell receptor beta chain is shown here with its context. This specimen comes from a study of shared clonotypes between healthy human individuals. Germline values: CDR1 KGHSH, CDR2 LQKENI. V dropped 2 bases and J dropped 0; count of bases not matched to a gene: 7. The CDR3 loop spans 16 amino acids. The authors distributed each subset's genomic DNA evenly over several immunoSEQ plates. Around 310 ng DNA, some 30,000 T cell genomes, went into unsorted PBMC replicate PCRs. The protocol was immunoSEQ multiplex PCR, while the TCRdb copy is restricted to in-frame clones and leaves out a portion. The sample has about 470,000 clones, roughly 83% seen once; the top ten hold roughly 13%. Caucasian adults residing in Nashville, Tennessee made up all the donors. Genomic DNA came from about 92 million PBMCs in unsorted samples.

The gene calls are TRBV18 and TRBJ2-7; 7 bases map to TRBD2. Sample: PBMCs. The receptor was derived from a woman in her forties in good health. Some clones in this sample may be carry-over from other donors' samples. In DNA form, the CDR3 reads TGTGCCAGCTCACCAAGGACTGGCGGGAGCTCCTACGAGCAGTACTTC. Its translation: CASSPRTGGSSYEQYF.